This TCR beta chain is drawn from a study of cytomegalovirus exposure and HLA in healthy donors. Turning to the study itself: Later analysis reported that the 130 or so validation repertoires shared the platform of the approximately 690 first-cohort repertoires. Notes on the study in general: TCR sequences were mostly rare, though some public TCRs occurred in many donors.

As for this clone: No antigen is known for it.

Repertoires were generated with immunoSEQ multiplex PCR, while TCRdb's copy carries only in-frame clones and drops some. Altogether approximately 110,000 clones are present, roughly 90% being singletons, with the ten largest covering roughly 2.2%. The germline V gene has CDR1 MNHEY and CDR2 SMNVEV (reference sequence). There are 18 residues in the CDR3. V gave up 7 bases and J gave up 3 bases; unmatched junction bases: 16. V usage is TRBV27 and J usage is TRBJ1-2; TRBD1 agrees at 11 bases. This receptor was obtained from a woman aged 18-29 years in good health and CMV-seronegative. The sequenced sample was PBMCs. The CDR3 protein is CASKEDRGQEGSYYGYTF. Written as DNA, the CDR3 is TGTGCCAGCAAGGAGGACAGGGGGCAAGAGGGTTCATACTATGGCTACACCTTC.